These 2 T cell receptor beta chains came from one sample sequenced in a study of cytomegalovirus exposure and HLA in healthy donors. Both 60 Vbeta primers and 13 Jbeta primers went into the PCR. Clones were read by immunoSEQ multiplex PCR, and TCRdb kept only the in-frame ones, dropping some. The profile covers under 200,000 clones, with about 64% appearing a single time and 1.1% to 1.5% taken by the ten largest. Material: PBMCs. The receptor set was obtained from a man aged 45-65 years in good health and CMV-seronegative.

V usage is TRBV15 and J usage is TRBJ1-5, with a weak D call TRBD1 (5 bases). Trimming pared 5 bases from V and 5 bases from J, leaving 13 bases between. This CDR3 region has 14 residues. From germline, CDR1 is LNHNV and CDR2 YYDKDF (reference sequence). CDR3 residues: CATSRGEEYQPQHF. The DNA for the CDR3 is TGTGCCACCAGCCGAGGGGAGGAATATCAGCCCCAGCATTTT.

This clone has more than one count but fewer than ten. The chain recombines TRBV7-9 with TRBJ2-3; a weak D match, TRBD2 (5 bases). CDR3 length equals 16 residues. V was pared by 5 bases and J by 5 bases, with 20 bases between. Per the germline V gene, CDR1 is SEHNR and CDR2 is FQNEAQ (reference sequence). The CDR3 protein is CASSLVVPHGGDTQYF. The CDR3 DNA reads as TGTGCCAGCAGCCTAGTAGTCCCGCACGGAGGAGATACGCAGTATTTT.